This T cell receptor (beta chain) was sequenced in a study of blood T cell repertoires in COVID-19. The table came from immunoSEQ multiplex PCR; TCRdb's copy has only in-frame clones and leaves some out. Altogether approximately 130,000 clones are present, just over 75% being singletons, with the ten largest covering 10% to 14%. This CDR3 has 13 amino acids. V was pared by 6 bases and J by 6 bases, with 7 bases of the junction left unmatched. Germline V lookup: CDR1 SNHLY, CDR2 FYNNEI. This TCR was recovered from a human donor in a cohort sampled during active COVID-19. Specimen: peripheral blood. The chain carries TRBV2 and TRBJ1-2, with TRBD1 matching 7 bases. CDR3 residues: CASRIQTGNGYTF. The CDR3 DNA sequence: TGTGCCAGCAGGATACAGACAGGGAATGGCTACACCTTC.